Included here is one T cell receptor (beta chain) sequence, with context. Its cognate antigen is unknown. Germline values: CDR1 GTSNPN, CDR2 SVGIG (reference sequence). V was clipped by 4 bases and J by 4 bases; unmatched bases: 1. This CDR3 has 14 residues. This specimen belongs to a study of cytomegalovirus exposure and HLA in healthy donors. It was with 60 Vbeta and 13 Jbeta primers that the PCR ran. Data came from immunoSEQ multiplex PCR; TCRdb stores just in-frame clones and leaves some out. This table has about 89,000 clones, around nine tenths appearing once. Study results and limitations: Rarity held for most TCR sequences, but there were some public TCRs that occurred in many donors.

Specimen: PBMCs. This sequence was found in a man younger than 40 in good health and CMV-seropositive. The V and J genes are TRBV30 and TRBJ2-1; 13 bases align to TRBD2. CDR3 protein: CAWKGLAGYNEQFF. In DNA form, the CDR3 reads TGTGCCTGGAAGGGACTAGCGGGATACAATGAGCAGTTCTTC.